This TCR beta chain was identified during a study of CD8 T cells in Susac syndrome (dated by TCRdb to the late 2010s). Study-level background: Repertoire sequencing was used to test whether CD8+ T cell activation and differentiation in Susac syndrome was antigen driven.

RNA was extracted using the RNeasy kit, and about 0.45 to 1 ug of the RNA was reverse transcribed with random hexamers. TCR beta CDR3 regions were amplified with the immunoSEQ multiplex PCR assay covering 54 Vbeta and 13 Jbeta segments. PCR amplification bias was corrected by using a synthetic template baseline for primer optimization and computational correction. The original pipeline was this. Reads were annotated to V, D and J genes according to IMGT and were analyzed with immunoSEQ Analyzer, with only productive sequences retained. To calculate clonality, Shannon entropy was normalized by log2 of the number of productive unique sequences and then subtracted from one. Public and private clones were assessed among the 100 most prevalent clones of each patient and control. Clones were defined as Susac-specific when absent from the healthy and MS cohorts, from roughly 1,000 published viral clones and from other ImmuneACCESS disease sequences. The public reads were run again by TCRdb, first through fastp at Q25 and then through MiXCR, and only productive beta chains were kept. Rows merge per CDR3 protein into single entries with the most common DNA and genes. The V and J calls, along with clone size, are taken from TCRdb and not from the paper's own processing. This sample gives about 140,000 distinct CDR3 sequences in total; roughly 95% of them show up just once. Together, the top ten hold approximately 0.11% of the sample.

Here is what the overall study found, with its caveats: The TCR sequencing and HLA analysis was acknowledged to have included a relatively small number of individuals.

Deletion took 2 bases off V and 0 bases off J, with a span of 12 bases between the germline ends. The CDR3, from cysteine to phenylalanine, totals 16 residues. The only DNA kept is the CDR3, 48 bases in frame from the first base. The germline V gene yields ENHRY for CDR1 and SYGVKD for CDR2. Peripheral blood CD8+ and CD4+ T cells from healthy donors, Susac syndrome patients and multiple sclerosis patients were profiled using high-throughput TCR beta sequencing. Treatment-naive patients with stable or active relapsing-remitting disease fulfilling revised McDonald criteria were used as multiple sclerosis controls. Bulk CD8+ and CD4+ T cells were purified magnetically by negative isolation, whereas CD8+ TEMRA cells were enriched by FACS. Blood was drawn into EDTA tubes, processed within 24 hours, and PBMCs were isolated by density gradient centrifugation. PBMCs destined for TCR sequencing were cryopreserved in liquid nitrogen and later thawed in a 37 °C water bath. A purity of at least 90% was achieved for sorted or isolated CD4+, CD8+ and CD8+ TEMRA cells.

Remarks on this clonotype: What antigen it recognizes has not been identified. No base qualities exist here, and no much larger clone lies one base off it.

This sequence was found in a human donor with multiple sclerosis. Sequenced material: CD4+ T cells from PBMCs. This chain is built from TRBV10-3 and TRBJ2-3; TRBD1 is perhaps the D gene, given 6 matching bases. The CDR3 loop reads CAISEGWQGSTDTQYF. The sequenced DNA: TGTGCCATCAGTGAGGGGTGGCAGGGGAGCACAGATACGCAGTATTTT.